One T cell receptor beta chain is described in this entry. This receptor's antigen is unknown. Qualities for individual bases were not recorded, and no much larger clone is one base off. One collaborating source in Seattle enrolled patients while the patients were actively infected and followed the patients over time throughout the course of disease. Collaborating institutions collected whole blood in K2EDTA tubes following their own protocols. Collaborator samples were shipped for TCRbeta analysis as frozen whole blood, isolated PBMCs, or DNA extracted from either sample type. The immunoSEQ Assay, a bias-controlled multiplex PCR, was used to amplify TCRbeta CDR3 regions from genomic DNA. The paper's data handling went like this. Within the assay, amplification of reference gene primers was used to estimate how many nucleated cells each sample contained. To quantify the absolute abundance of each unique TCRbeta CDR3 rearrangement, sequence reads were collapsed and filtered. Productive Simpson clonality was computed per sample as the square root of Simpson's diversity index over productive rearrangements. The table was pulled from immuneACCESS by TCRdb, which kept in-frame rearrangements only. Such tables lose some clones; where checked, under half of the loss comes from unresolved V genes, and the rest has no known cause. V and J calls and clone size follow that table, whereas D and trimming were derived from the DNA. For this sample there are a few hundred thousand clones; roughly 90% appear just once. Around 3% of the sample lies in the top ten.

The record originates from a study of blood T cell repertoires in COVID-19 (dated by TCRdb to about 2020). Regarding the research as a whole: Samples from collaborators originated in the United States, Italy and Spain and spanned both the acute and convalescent phases of COVID-19. The repertoires were made available in a free public database intended to serve as a resource for research on the immune response to SARS-CoV-2. A de-identified subject ID, COVID-19 status, age in years and sex were almost always included in the sample metadata. Deeply sampled blood TCRbeta repertoires from subjects exposed to, actively infected with, or recovered from COVID-19 were included in the dataset. The prospective study material was composed of cDNA or gDNA derived from T cells, B-cell-depleted T cells, or PBMCs. Where HLA class I and class II types were available, the types were taken from metadata supplied by the sample provider, not from assay-based typing. The samples were drawn from the first 160 participants of the ongoing ImmuneRACE study and from some 1,300 subjects provided by 6 global collaborators. Paper-wide results and their limitations: The amount of clinical and demographic metadata varied by source and participant and was provided uncurated.

Reading the germline V gene gives CDR1 ENHRY and CDR2 SYGVKD. From the cysteine through the phenylalanine, the CDR3 covers 19 amino acids. CDR3 DNA only is kept here, 57 bases in frame from base 1. V loses 1 base of germline sequence and J loses 3 bases, and the interval between the two ends is 21 bases. This receptor was identified in a woman aged 30 to 39 with COVID-19, enrolled during active disease. The rearranged segments are TRBV10-3 and TRBJ1-4; TRBD1 is perhaps the D gene, given 5 matching bases. The sequenced material came from peripheral blood. The nucleotide sequence reads TGTGCCATCAGTGAGTTAAGTATAGGCAGGGAGGCGGCTAATGAAAAACTGTTTTTT. Its amino acids are CAISELSIGREAANEKLFF.